These T cell receptor beta chains were read from a single sample in a study of technical replicates of blood from a handful of donors. Repertoires were generated with immunoSEQ multiplex PCR, while TCRdb's copy carries only in-frame clones and drops some. Here the sample spans about 81,000 clones, roughly 95% being singletons. The specimen sequenced was T cells isolated from PBMCs. These receptors came from a human donor in good health. The CDR3 runs from the conserved cysteine through the conserved F or W. Fields, in order: V gene, J gene, D gene, CDR3 DNA, CDR3 protein. The D gene is left open where the match is weak.

TRBV27	TRBJ1-1	.	TGTGCCAGCAGTTTAAGTCAGGTGACTGAAGCTTTCTTT	CASSLSQVTEAFF
TRBV5-1	TRBJ1-2	.	TGCGCCAGCAGCTTGGCCGCGGGGGATTATGGCTACACCTTC	CASSLAAGDYGYTF
TRBV6-1	TRBJ1-2	.	TGTGCCAGCAGTGAAAGGAGGCTCTATGGCTACACCTTC	CASSERRLYGYTF
TRBV7-9	TRBJ2-7	.	TGTGCCAGCAGCTTACTAGTGTCCTACGAGCAGTACTTC	CASSLLVSYEQYF
TRBV7-6	TRBJ1-3	.	TGTGCCAGCAGCTTAGCGAGCCGAAACACCATATATTTT	CASSLASRNTIYF
TRBV4-1	TRBJ2-1	TRBD2	TGCGCCAGCAGCCTCCTCGGACTAGCGGGAATACAGTTCTTC	CASSLLGLAGIQFF
TRBV11-2	TRBJ2-7	TRBD2	TGTGCCAGCAGCTTCGGGACTAGCGGTCTATACGAGCAGTACTTC	CASSFGTSGLYEQYF
TRBV19	TRBJ2-1	TRBD2	TGTGCCAGTAAGGGCGGGAGCTCCTACAATGAGCAGTTCTTC	CASKGGSSYNEQFF
TRBV28	TRBJ1-1	.	TGTGCCAGCAGTTTACCAACTGAAGCTTTCTTT	CASSLPTEAFF
TRBV25-1	TRBJ2-7	TRBD1	TGTGCCAGCAGTGAATTTACAAGGACAGGGCCCCACGAGCAGTACTTC	CASSEFTRTGPHEQYF
TRBV30	TRBJ2-1	.	TGTGCCTGGAGTACGGGCGGGACCCTAAATGAGCAGTTCTTC	CAWSTGGTLNEQFF
TRBV5-1	TRBJ2-5	.	TGCGCCAGCAGCCCCAGGTATCAAGAGACCCAGTACTTC	CASSPRYQETQYF
TRBV6-4	TRBJ2-1	.	TGTGCCAGCAGCGGGGGGCCCCAGGGAATATACAATGAGCAGTTCTTC	CASSGGPQGIYNEQFF
TRBV21-1	TRBJ1-2	.	TGTGCCAGCAGCAAAAAACGGAGGATCCTGGGTTGCGTATACTATGGCTACACCTTC	CASSKKRRILGCVYYGYTF
TRBV7-9	TRBJ2-1	TRBD2	TGTGCCAGCACCAGCGGGAACGGTCATGAGCAGTTCTTC	CASTSGNGHEQFF